These T cell receptor beta chains were read from a single sample in a study of response to subunit inactivated influenza vaccine. Via MiXCR, TCRdb re-called the RT-PCR reads, giving one row per CDR3 protein. This table has 150,000 to 200,000 distinct CDR3 sequences, 9.5% to 13% appearing once. The sequenced sample was non-naive T cells sorted from PBMCs, obtained 40 to 50 days after vaccination. Source of these receptors: a man in his fifties who received an inactivated influenza vaccine. Both conserved end residues are part of each CDR3.

CDR3aa,j_gene,v_gene
CASSLEGFLGTGELFF,TRBJ2-2,TRBV7-2
CASSTAIRGPARSNQPQHF,TRBJ1-5,TRBV28
CSASLEGTGGSLNEQFF,TRBJ2-1,TRBV20-1
CATSDLGPGETQYF,TRBJ2-5,TRBV24-1
CAWNRGGETQYF,TRBJ2-5,TRBV30
CSARQGASYEQYF,TRBJ2-7,TRBV20-1
CASSLGSKETQYF,TRBJ2-5,TRBV7-2
CASSLLGQGSVETQYF,TRBJ2-5,TRBV7-2
CASSLRTDLAYEQYF,TRBJ2-7,TRBV19
CASSYVRRGTDYGYTF,TRBJ1-2,TRBV6-2/TRBV6-3
CASSQSSEQYF,TRBJ2-7,TRBV14
CASSESQKGTQYF,TRBJ2-5,TRBV6-1
CASSQQSGEHSPLHF,TRBJ1-6,TRBV4-3
CAISAPGTSGYEQYF,TRBJ2-7,TRBV10-3
CASSESGTGDGYTF,TRBJ1-2,TRBV7-9
CASSPSTGTVNEQYF,TRBJ2-7,TRBV11-2
CASSSLAGGRFF,TRBJ2-1,TRBV5-5
CSGEDRGTYNEQFF,TRBJ2-1,TRBV20-1
CASSKAGGAFTSPLHF,TRBJ1-6,TRBV25-1
CASSFTDNSPLHF,TRBJ1-6,TRBV6-5
CASSFYSGTSNEQFF,TRBJ2-1,TRBV7-6
CASSKPGQILEAFF,TRBJ1-1,TRBV28
CASSDRDILRTGELFF,TRBJ2-2,TRBV7-8
CASSKTSGGGETQYF,TRBJ2-5,TRBV7-2
CSVEDRVGETQYF,TRBJ2-5,TRBV29-1
CASSLSGGRSYNEQFF,TRBJ2-1,TRBV5-4
CASSLNEVDSYEQYF,TRBJ2-7,TRBV7-9